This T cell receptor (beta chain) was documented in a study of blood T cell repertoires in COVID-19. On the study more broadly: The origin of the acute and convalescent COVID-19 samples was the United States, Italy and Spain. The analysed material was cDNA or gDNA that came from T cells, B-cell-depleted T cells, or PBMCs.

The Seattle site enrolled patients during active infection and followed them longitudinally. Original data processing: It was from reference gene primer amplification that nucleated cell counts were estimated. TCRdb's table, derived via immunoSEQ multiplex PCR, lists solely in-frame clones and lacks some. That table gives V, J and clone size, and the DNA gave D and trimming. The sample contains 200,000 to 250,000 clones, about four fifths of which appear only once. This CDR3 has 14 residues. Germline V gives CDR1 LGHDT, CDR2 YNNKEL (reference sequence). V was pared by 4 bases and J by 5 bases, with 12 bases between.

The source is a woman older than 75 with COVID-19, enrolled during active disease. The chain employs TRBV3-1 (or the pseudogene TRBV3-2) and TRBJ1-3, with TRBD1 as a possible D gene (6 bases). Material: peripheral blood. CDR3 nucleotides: TGTGCCAGCAGCCTCGGGACAAACAGAAACACCATATATTTT. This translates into CASSLGTNRNTIYF.